These 2 T cell receptor beta chains came from one sample sequenced in a study of PD-L1 blockade in urothelial cancer. Time point noted: pretreatment peripheral blood. Libraries were prepared by immunoSEQ multiplex PCR; TCRdb keeps only in-frame clonotypes and omits some of them. The sample includes approximately 48,000 clones, around nine tenths of them seen just once. This specimen consisted of PBMCs, obtained around atezolizumab (anti-PD-L1) treatment. Receptor source: a woman aged 60-75 years with urothelial cancer.

The chain uses TRBV13 and TRBJ2-7; 7 bases match TRBD1. V lost 5 bases, J lost 1 base, and 5 bases stayed unmatched. In germline, CDR1 is PRHDT, CDR2 FYEKMQ (reference sequence). CDR3 length: 14 residues. CDR3 bases: TGTGCCAGCAGCACCCGACAGGGATCCTACGAGCAGTACTTC. The encoded protein is CASSTRQGSYEQYF.

In DNA, the CDR3 is TGTGCCAGCTCACCAGGGACAGGACAAGAGACCCAGTACTTC. This gives the protein CASSPGTGQETQYF. The rearrangement uses TRBV18 and TRBJ2-5, with TRBD1 identical over 8 bases. The CDR3 sequence is 14 residues long. The V and J ends lost 2 bases and 2 bases, in that order; junction bases with no gene match: 1. CDR1 is KGHSH and CDR2 is LQKENI in the germline V gene.